This T cell receptor (beta chain) was sequenced for a study of blood T cells in healthy people across ages (dated by TCRdb to between 2014 and 2017). Concerning the study at large: In model experiments, roughly one uniquely barcoded TCR beta cDNA molecule per two T cells was captured by template switching. The study measured age-related changes in TCR beta repertoire diversity using deep sequencing normalized with unique cDNA molecular identifiers. Four age groups were formed from the donors: young (average approximately 15 years), middle-aged (approximately 40), aged (roughly 56) and long-lived (about 80). Donors of different ages were randomly distributed across sequencing lanes to avoid experimental bias. Two additional independent replicas of 1 million unique cDNA reads from the same blood draw were analyzed for two donors (one aged 18 to 29 and one aged 80 or older). What the work shows at the level of the full study, not this receptor alone: Compared with the aged group, more naive CD4+ T cells, fewer expanded clones and increased TCR diversity were shown by the long-lived group, suggesting age selection. Observed TCR beta diversity correlated strongly with the percentage of naive T cells measured by flow cytometry. Since profiling was done on bulk unsorted PBMCs, naive and antigen-experienced compartments could not be conclusively compared. As age increased, observed TCR beta diversity per million T cells dropped in a roughly linear way, and a significant reduction was already evident by age roughly 36. Total diversity estimates from one million sequenced T cells were considered lower bounds and underestimates. Because donor CMV infection status was unknown, age-related changes in expanded clonotypes were potentially confounded.

Systemically healthy Caucasian individuals from Russia, approximately 39 in total and aged about 6 to 95 years, were included as donors. Roughly 10 milliliters of peripheral blood were collected from each donor into EDTA-treated Vacutainer tubes. Ficoll-Paque density-gradient centrifugation was used to isolate PBMCs, with at least 7 million per sample. Total RNA, at least 6 micrograms per sample, was extracted from PBMCs with Trizol reagent. For every donor, an aliquot of PBMCs went through flow cytometry to measure the percentages of naive CD45RAhigh/CD27high T cells. Concerning this clonotype: Its antigen is currently not known. No much larger clonotype is one base removed from it; base qualities were not supplied.

The CDR3 goes from the cysteine to the phenylalanine over 15 residues. Only CDR3 DNA remains: 45 bases, in frame from the first base. V is pared back by 3 bases and J by 0 bases, with 11 bases lying between the germline termini. CDR1 and CDR2 are read off the germline V gene (reference sequence) as SEHNR and FQNEAQ. Libraries were made using 5' RACE. Sequencing instrument: Illumina HiSeq 2500. A second PCR of about 6 to 11 cycles was run with a J-beta primer mix and a sample-barcoded 5' primer. A unique molecular identifier was introduced onto each TCR beta cDNA molecule by a template-switch 5' adaptor carrying 12 random nucleotides. Each sample yielded at least 2.5 million CDR3-containing paired-end reads. All of the RNA was converted into first-strand cDNA using the Mint cDNA synthesis kit, with a TRBC-specific oligonucleotide serving as the primer. After uracil-DNA glycosylase treatment, a first 18-cycle PCR used universal primers M1SS and BC2_uni_R on all cDNA. Concerning the study's data processing: For normalization, 1 million high-quality reads, each with a distinct molecular identifier, were randomly selected from each sample. Instead of being binned into consensus sequences, reads that shared molecular identifiers were thrown out. CDR3 identification, clonotype clustering and error correction used MiTCR with a Q25 quality threshold and the strictest error-elimination algorithm. A nonparametric unseen species model with Euler transformation was used to estimate a lower bound on total TCR beta diversity. In TCRdb, the public reads were trimmed at Q25 with fastp and aligned with MiXCR, with productive beta chains retained. Each entry is one CDR3 protein sequence, shown with its most common DNA and genes. The V and J calls follow TCRdb's processing rather than the paper's. The sample table records 1 million to 1.2 million distinct CDR3 sequences; about two fifths of these occur just once. The ten largest clones add up to about an eighth of the sample.

The V and J segments used are TRBV7-9 and TRBJ1-2; TRBD1 is possibly the D segment (5 matching bases). The source material was blood. The receptor's source is a man aged 18 to 35 in good health. The nucleotide sequence is TGTGCCAGCAGCTTCAAGACAGATGCTAACTATGGCTACACCTTC. Its protein product is CASSFKTDANYGYTF.